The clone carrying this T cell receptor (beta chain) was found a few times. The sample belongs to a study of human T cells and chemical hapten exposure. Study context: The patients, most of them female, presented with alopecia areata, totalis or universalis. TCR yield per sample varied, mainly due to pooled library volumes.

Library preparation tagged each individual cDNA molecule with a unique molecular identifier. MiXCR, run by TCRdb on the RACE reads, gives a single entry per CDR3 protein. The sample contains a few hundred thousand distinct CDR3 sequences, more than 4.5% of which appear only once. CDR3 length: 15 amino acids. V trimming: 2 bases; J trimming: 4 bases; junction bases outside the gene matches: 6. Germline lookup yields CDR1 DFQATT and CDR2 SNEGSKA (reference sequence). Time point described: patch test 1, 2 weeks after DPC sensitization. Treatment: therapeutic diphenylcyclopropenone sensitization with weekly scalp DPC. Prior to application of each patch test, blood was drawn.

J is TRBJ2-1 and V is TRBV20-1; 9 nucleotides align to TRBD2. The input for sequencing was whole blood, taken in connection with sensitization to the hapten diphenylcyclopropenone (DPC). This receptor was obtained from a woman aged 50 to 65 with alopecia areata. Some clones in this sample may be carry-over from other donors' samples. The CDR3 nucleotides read TGCAGTGCTAGACATAGCGGGGGAGCTTACAATGAGCAGTTCTTC. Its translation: CSARHSGGAYNEQFF.